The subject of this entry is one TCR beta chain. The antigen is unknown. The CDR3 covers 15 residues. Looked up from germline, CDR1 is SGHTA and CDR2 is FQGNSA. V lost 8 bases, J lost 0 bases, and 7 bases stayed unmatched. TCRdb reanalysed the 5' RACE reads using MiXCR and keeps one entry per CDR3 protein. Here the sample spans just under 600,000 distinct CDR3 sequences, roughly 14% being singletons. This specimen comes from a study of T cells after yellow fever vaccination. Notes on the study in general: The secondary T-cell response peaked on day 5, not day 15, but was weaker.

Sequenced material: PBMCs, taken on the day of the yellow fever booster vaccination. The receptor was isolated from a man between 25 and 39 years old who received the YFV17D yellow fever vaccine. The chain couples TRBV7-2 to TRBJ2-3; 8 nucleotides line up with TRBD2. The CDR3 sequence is CASHLAGSSTDTQYF. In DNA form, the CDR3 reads TGTGCCAGCCATTTAGCGGGATCTAGCACAGATACGCAGTATTTT.